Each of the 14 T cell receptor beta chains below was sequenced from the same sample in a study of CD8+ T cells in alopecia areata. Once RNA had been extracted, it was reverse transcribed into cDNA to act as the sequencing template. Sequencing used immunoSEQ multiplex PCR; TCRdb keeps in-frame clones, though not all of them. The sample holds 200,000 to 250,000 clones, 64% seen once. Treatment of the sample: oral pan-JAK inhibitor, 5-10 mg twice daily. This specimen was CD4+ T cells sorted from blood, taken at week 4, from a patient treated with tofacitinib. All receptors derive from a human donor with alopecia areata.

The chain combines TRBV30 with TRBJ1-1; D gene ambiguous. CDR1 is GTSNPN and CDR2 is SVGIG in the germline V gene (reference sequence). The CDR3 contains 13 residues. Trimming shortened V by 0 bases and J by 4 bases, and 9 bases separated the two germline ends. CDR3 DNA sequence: TGTGCCTGGAGTGTAGACGTCCGCACTGAAGCTTTCTTT. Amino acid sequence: CAWSVDVRTEAFF.

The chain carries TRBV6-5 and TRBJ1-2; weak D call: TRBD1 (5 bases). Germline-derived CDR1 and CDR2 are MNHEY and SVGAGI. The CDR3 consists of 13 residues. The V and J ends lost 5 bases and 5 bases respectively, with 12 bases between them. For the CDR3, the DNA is TGTGCCAGCAGTGATGGGGGACGGTATGGCTACACCTTC. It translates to CASSDGGRYGYTF.

Here the CDR3 DNA reads TGTGCCAGCAGTGAGGGAGGGGCCCAACTTTCACCCCTCCACTTT. Translated: CASSEGGAQLSPLHF. V gene TRBV2 combines with J gene TRBJ1-6, with D possibly TRBD1 on 5 matching bases. Between the trimmed V and J ends, which lost 3 bases and 9 bases, there was a span of 15 bases. The CDR3 consists of 15 residues. Germline values: CDR1 SNHLY, CDR2 FYNNEI.

CDR3 nucleotides: TGTGCCTGGAGTGTACAGGCCGAGACCCAGTACTTC. Amino acids: CAWSVQAETQYF. The V call is TRBV30, the J call TRBJ2-5; D may be TRBD1 (5 bases). Germline-derived CDR1 and CDR2 are GTSNPN and SVGIG (reference sequence). The CDR3 loop spans 12 amino acids. Trimming took 0 bases from V and 5 from J, leaving 7 bases between them.

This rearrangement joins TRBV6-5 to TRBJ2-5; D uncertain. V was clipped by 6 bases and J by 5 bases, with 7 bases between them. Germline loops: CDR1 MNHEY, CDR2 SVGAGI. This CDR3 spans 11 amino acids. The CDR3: CASSNAETQYF. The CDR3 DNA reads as TGTGCCAGCAGCAACGCGGAGACCCAGTACTTC.

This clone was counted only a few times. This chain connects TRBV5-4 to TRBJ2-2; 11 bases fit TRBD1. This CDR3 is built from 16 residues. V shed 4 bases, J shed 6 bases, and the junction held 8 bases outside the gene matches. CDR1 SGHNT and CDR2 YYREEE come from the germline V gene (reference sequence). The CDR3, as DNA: TGTGCCAGCAGCACCATGGACAGGGGGCGCGCCGGGGAGCTGTTTTTT. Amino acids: CASSTMDRGRAGELFF.

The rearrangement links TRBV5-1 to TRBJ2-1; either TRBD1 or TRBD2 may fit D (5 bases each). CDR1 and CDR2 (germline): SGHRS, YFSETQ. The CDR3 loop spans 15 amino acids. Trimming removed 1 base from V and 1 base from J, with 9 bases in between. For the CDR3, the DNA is TGCGCCAGCAGCTTGCGGGGCGTGTCCTACAATGAGCAGTTCTTC. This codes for CASSLRGVSYNEQFF.

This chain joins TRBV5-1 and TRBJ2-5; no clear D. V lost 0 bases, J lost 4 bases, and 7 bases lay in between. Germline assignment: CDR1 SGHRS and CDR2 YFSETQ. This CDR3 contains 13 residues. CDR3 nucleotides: TGCGCCAGCAGCTTGGAGATACGAGAGACCCAGTACTTC. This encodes CASSLEIRETQYF.

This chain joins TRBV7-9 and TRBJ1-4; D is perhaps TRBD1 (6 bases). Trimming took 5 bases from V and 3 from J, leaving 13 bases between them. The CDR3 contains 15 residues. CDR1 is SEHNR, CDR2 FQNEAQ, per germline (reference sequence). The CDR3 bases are TGTGCCAGCAGCCTCAAACAGGGACCTAATGAAAAACTGTTTTTT. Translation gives CASSLKQGPNEKLFF.

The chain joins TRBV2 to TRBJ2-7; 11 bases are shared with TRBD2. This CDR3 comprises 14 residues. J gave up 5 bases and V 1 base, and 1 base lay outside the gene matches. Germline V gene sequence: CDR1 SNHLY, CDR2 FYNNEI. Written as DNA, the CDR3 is TGTGCCAGCAGTGAAGGACTAGCGGGGCACGAGCAGTACTTC. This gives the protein CASSEGLAGHEQYF. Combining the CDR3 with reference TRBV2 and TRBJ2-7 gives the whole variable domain EPEVTQTPSHQVTQMGQEVILRCVPISNHLYFYWYRQILGQKVEFLVSFYNNEISEKSEIFDDQFSVERPDGSNFTLKIRSTKLEDSAMYFCASSEGLAGHEQYFGPGTRLTVT.

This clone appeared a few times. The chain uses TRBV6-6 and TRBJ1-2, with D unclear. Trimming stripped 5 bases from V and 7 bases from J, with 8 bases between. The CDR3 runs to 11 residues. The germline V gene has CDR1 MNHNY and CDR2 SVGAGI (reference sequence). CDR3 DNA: TGTGCCAGCAGTACTCGGGGTGGCTACACCTTC. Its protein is CASSTRGGYTF.

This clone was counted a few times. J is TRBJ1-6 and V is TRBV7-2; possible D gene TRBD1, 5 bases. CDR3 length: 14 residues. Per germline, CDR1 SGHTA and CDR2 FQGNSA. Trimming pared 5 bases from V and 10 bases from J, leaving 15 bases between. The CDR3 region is CASSRGTVRSPLHF. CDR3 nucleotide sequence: TGTGCCAGCAGCCGAGGGACTGTTAGATCACCCCTCCACTTT.

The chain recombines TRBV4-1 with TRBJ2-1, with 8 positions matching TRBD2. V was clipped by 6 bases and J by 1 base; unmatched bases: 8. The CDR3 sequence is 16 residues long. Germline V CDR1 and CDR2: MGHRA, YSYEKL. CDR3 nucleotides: TGCGCCAGCAGTGACTTAGCGGGAACGTCCTACAATGAGCAGTTCTTC. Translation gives CASSDLAGTSYNEQFF.

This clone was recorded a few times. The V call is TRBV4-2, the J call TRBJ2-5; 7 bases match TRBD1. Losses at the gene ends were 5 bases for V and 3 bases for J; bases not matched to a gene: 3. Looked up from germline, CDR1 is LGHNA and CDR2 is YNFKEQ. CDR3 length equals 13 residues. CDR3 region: CASSNGQEETQYF. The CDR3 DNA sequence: TGTGCCAGCAGCAACGGACAGGAAGAGACCCAGTACTTC.